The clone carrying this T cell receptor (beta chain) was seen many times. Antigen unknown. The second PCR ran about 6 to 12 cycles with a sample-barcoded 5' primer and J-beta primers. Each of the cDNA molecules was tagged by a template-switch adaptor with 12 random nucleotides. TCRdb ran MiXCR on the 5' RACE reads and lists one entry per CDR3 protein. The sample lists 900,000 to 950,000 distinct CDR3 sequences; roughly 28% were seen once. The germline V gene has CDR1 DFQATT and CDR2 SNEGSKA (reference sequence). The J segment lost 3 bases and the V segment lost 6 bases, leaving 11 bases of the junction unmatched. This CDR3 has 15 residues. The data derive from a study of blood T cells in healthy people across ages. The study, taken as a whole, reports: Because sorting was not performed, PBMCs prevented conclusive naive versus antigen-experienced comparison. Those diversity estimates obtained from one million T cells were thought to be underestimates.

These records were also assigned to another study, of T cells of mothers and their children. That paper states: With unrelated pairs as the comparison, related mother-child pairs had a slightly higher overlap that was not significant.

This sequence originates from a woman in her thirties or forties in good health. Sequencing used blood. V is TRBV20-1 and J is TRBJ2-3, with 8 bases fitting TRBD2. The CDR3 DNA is TGCAGTGCCCCAAGGGGCGGGGGGAGGACAGATACGCAGTATTTT. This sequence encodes CSAPRGGGRTDTQYF.